These T cell receptor beta chains were read from a single sample in a study of blood T cell repertoires in COVID-19. Clones were sequenced by immunoSEQ multiplex PCR, and TCRdb holds only the in-frame ones, with some missing. Found here are some 280,000 clones, just under 85% of them singletons; the top ten hold over 3.5%. Sequencing was done on a sample of peripheral blood. These TCRs come from a woman in her forties or fifties with active or convalescent COVID-19. Both conserved end residues are trimmed from each CDR3.

TRBJ2-5,TRBV7-9,ASSASGVETQY
TRBJ2-1,TRBV7-6,ASSLAGGYNEQF
TRBJ2-7,TRBV5-1,ASSSGTGTGDEQY
TRBJ2-7,TRBV11-2,ATAPILPKEPGQRYEQY
TRBJ1-1,TRBV12-5,ASGLSGAGTEAF
TRBJ2-7,TRBV30,AWSLPRTRRNEQY
TRBJ1-6,TRBV30,AWSVGGTALH
TRBJ2-2,TRBV7-6,ASSSTAAGQNTGELF
TRBJ2-2,TRBV18,ATLTPGRNTGELF
TRBJ1-1,TRBV7-9,ASSLMATAEAF
TRBJ1-2,TRBV10-1,ASSEVRACGYT
TRBJ1-1,TRBV2,ASRTGPGTEAF
TRBJ1-4,TRBV30,AWTQGTGGNEKLF
TRBJ1-1,TRBV18,ASSRVTGAMNTEAF
TRBJ1-1,TRBV20-1,SASRSINTEAF
TRBJ2-2,TRBV9,ASSSGQGRKEENTGELF
TRBJ2-1,TRBV30,AWIYGASASMDNEQF
TRBJ2-3,TRBV10-1,ASSETGTSTDTQY
TRBJ1-1,TRBV10-3,ATRRSNTEAF
TRBJ2-4,TRBV10-3,AISESRGIAKNIQY
TRBJ1-4,TRBV2,ASDSSGTGDEKLF
TRBJ2-3,TRBV12-3/TRBV12-4,ASSPGADTQY
TRBJ1-6,TRBV30,AWSVQYRGPPLH
TRBJ2-7,TRBV10-1,ASSESGPASGIRYEQY
TRBJ2-5,TRBV2,ASSDAGTAETQY
TRBJ2-2,TRBV15,ATSRTLAVTGELF
TRBJ1-2,TRBV27,ASSFRDRDNGYT
TRBJ2-1,TRBV5-1,ASSLGTGYNEQF
TRBJ1-2,TRBV5-1,ASSPGRNGYT
TRBJ1-1,TRBV29-1,SAQGWNTEAF
TRBJ1-2,TRBV11-2,ASSPYSVPYGYT
TRBJ2-7,TRBV7-9,ASSLWRDTRNEQY
TRBJ1-1,TRBV28,ASSLWRDRGQGTEAF
TRBJ2-6,TRBV11-3,ASSFVFRARDFYGANVLT
TRBJ2-3,TRBV19,ASSMGQGIDTQY
TRBJ2-7,TRBV5-4,ASRGQGSYEQY
TRBJ1-3,TRBV6-5,ASSKQAAWGNTIY
TRBJ2-1,TRBV7-8,ASSQYRAGGYEQF
TRBJ1-5,TRBV15,ATSRDGGGYQPQH
TRBJ1-1,TRBV6-2/TRBV6-3,ASSSIQGPPFNEAF
TRBJ1-2,TRBV10-3,AISELSYGYT
TRBJ1-1,TRBV5-1,ASSLATGLSTEAF
TRBJ1-2,TRBV28,ASSLVAGGYT
TRBJ2-1,TRBV11-1,ASSRLAAYNEQF
TRBJ2-2,TRBV4-1,ASSQFGDFLKTGELF
TRBJ2-3,TRBV5-1,ASSLAPPGGQTDTQY
TRBJ1-5,TRBV19,ASSIPAVNQPQH
TRBJ2-3,TRBV14,ASRPGQGSIGTQY
TRBJ2-1,TRBV10-2,ASSERRLQYSEQF
TRBJ1-2,TRBV7-9,ASSTGTHYGYT
TRBJ1-5,TRBV19,ASRGRGQPQH